A selection of T cell receptor beta chains follows, all from one sample in a study of blood T cell repertoires in COVID-19. The table came from immunoSEQ multiplex PCR; TCRdb's copy has only in-frame clones and leaves some out. The repertoire holds approximately 90,000 clones, with approximately 84% as singletons. The specimen was peripheral blood. These receptors all stem from a man between 70 and 80 years old with COVID-19, enrolled during active disease. Both conserved end residues are part of each CDR3. Fields, in order: V gene, J gene, D gene, CDR3 length, clone size, CDR3 protein, CDR3 DNA. A D gene is named only where the DNA matches it firmly. Only part of the rows carry a size: once, few, many, or a class if the clone is expanded.

>TRBV20-1|TRBJ1-6|.|13|.
CSASNRENSPLHF
TGCAGTGCTAGTAACAGGGAAAATTCACCCCTCCACTTT
>TRBV3-1/TRBV3-2|TRBJ1-2|TRBD1|15|few
CASSQSTGVLSGYTF
TGTGCCAGCAGCCAATCTACAGGGGTCCTCTCGGGCTACACCTTC
>TRBV5-5|TRBJ2-2|TRBD1|13|.
CAIGTGNTGELFF
TGTGCCATCGGGACAGGGAACACCGGGGAGCTGTTTTTT
>TRBV27|TRBJ2-6|TRBD1|15|.
CATAGQGSGANVLTF
TGTGCCACAGCGGGACAGGGGTCTGGGGCCAACGTCCTGACTTTC
>TRBV5-1|TRBJ1-2|.|12|.
CASSPSNYGYTF
TGCGCCAGCAGTCCTTCTAACTATGGCTACACCTTC
>TRBV6-2/TRBV6-3|TRBJ2-1|.|14|.
CASSYASLAREQFF
TGTGCCAGCAGTTATGCGTCTCTAGCTCGTGAGCAGTTCTTC
>TRBV6-1|TRBJ1-2|TRBD1|15|few
CASSEALRGQETRDF
TGTGCCAGCAGTGAAGCGCTTCGGGGACAGGAAACCCGGGACTTC
>TRBV3-1/TRBV3-2|TRBJ1-1|.|15|once
CASSQGGQKNTEAFF
TGTGCCAGCAGCCAAGGGGGGCAGAAGAACACTGAAGCTTTCTTT
>TRBV24-1|TRBJ2-5|.|11|.
CATGHQETQYF
TGTGCCACCGGGCATCAAGAGACCCAGTACTTC
>TRBV2|TRBJ2-2|TRBD1|14|many
CASRGQVSSGELFF
TGTGCCAGCAGGGGACAGGTTTCTAGCGGGGAGCTGTTTTTT
>TRBV27|TRBJ1-4|.|16|.
CASSLSVRVANEKLFF
TGTGCCAGCAGTTTATCGGTGAGAGTCGCGAATGAAAAACTGTTTTTT
>TRBV13|TRBJ2-7|TRBD2|17|.
CASSLAGLAGSSYEQYF
TGTGCCAGCAGCCTCGCCGGACTAGCGGGAAGCTCCTACGAGCAGTACTTC
>TRBV7-7|TRBJ2-1|TRBD2|15|few
CASSSDSGVNNEQFF
TGTGCTAGCAGCTCAGATAGCGGGGTTAACAATGAGCAGTTCTTC
>TRBV6-5|TRBJ1-2|.|15|few
CASSTRGRRANGYTF
TGTGCCAGCAGCACCCGTGGCAGGCGTGCTAATGGCTACACCTTC
>TRBV10-3|TRBJ1-6|TRBD1|15|.
CAIRVDRGLGSPLHF
TGTGCCATCAGAGTGGACAGGGGGTTGGGCTCACCCCTCCACTTT
>TRBV5-4|TRBJ1-1|.|13|.
CASSLDQNTEAFF
TGTGCCAGCAGCTTGGATCAGAACACTGAAGCTTTCTTT
>TRBV5-4|TRBJ1-2|.|15|medium-sized
CASSAGTAALYGYTF
TGTGCCAGCAGCGCAGGGACTGCCGCTCTTTATGGCTACACCTTC
>TRBV12-5|TRBJ2-6|.|13|.
CASGLSGANVLTF
TGTGCTAGTGGCCTCTCTGGGGCCAACGTCCTGACTTTC
>TRBV2|TRBJ1-2|.|15|.
CASSVARGMGYGYTF
TGTGCCAGCAGTGTCGCCAGGGGAATGGGCTATGGCTACACCTTC
>TRBV29-1|TRBJ2-5|.|14|.
CSVRPLTRKETQYF
TGCAGCGTCCGCCCCCTGACTAGAAAAGAGACCCAGTACTTC
>TRBV16|TRBJ2-5|.|13|.
CASSQPGAGVQYF
TGTGCCAGCAGCCAACCGGGGGCGGGAGTCCAGTACTTC
>TRBV6-5|TRBJ1-1|.|11|.
CASLGQSEAFF
TGTGCCAGCCTTGGACAGAGTGAAGCTTTCTTT
>TRBV6-2/TRBV6-3|TRBJ1-1|.|13|.
CASSFRFKGEAFF
TGTGCCAGCAGTTTCCGGTTTAAGGGGGAAGCTTTCTTT
>TRBV10-3|TRBJ2-2|TRBD2|15|.
CAISGGSPNTGELFF
TGTGCCATCAGCGGCGGGAGCCCGAACACCGGGGAGCTGTTTTTT
>TRBV24-1|TRBJ2-2|TRBD2|16|.
CATSARGGGVAGELFF
TGTGCCACCAGTGCCCGCGGGGGGGGTGTCGCCGGGGAGCTGTTTTTT
>TRBV10-3|TRBJ1-6|.|14|.
CAIRGAGPNSPLHF
TGTGCCATCAGGGGCGCGGGGCCAAATTCACCCCTCCACTTT
>TRBV10-3|TRBJ2-7|TRBD1|14|.
CAISQDRGFYEQYF
TGTGCCATCAGCCAGGACAGGGGGTTTTACGAGCAGTACTTC
>TRBV5-1|TRBJ1-4|TRBD1|16|.
CASSPNGQGPNEKLFF
TGCGCCAGCAGCCCGAACGGACAGGGCCCCAATGAAAAACTGTTTTTT
>TRBV20-1|TRBJ2-1|TRBD2|16|.
CSASWGTAGGSNEQFF
TGCAGTGCTAGTTGGGGTACGGCGGGAGGCTCCAATGAGCAGTTCTTC
>TRBV5-4|TRBJ1-2|TRBD1|16|few
CASSPSGTGVNYGYTF
TGTGCCAGCAGCCCATCGGGAACAGGGGTTAACTATGGCTACACCTTC
>TRBV6-5|TRBJ1-4|.|12|.
CASGRLNEKLFF
TGTGCCAGCGGCAGGTTGAATGAAAAACTGTTTTTT
>TRBV5-5|TRBJ1-6|.|17|once
CASSLLSASVPVVPLHF
TGTGCCAGCAGCTTGCTCTCCGCGTCGGTCCCGGTAGTACCCCTCCACTTT
>TRBV30|TRBJ1-4|.|12|.
CAWALGLGKLFF
TGTGCCTGGGCCTTAGGACTGGGAAAACTGTTTTTT
>TRBV6-1|TRBJ1-1|.|15|.
CASSEAFNLNTEAFF
TGTGCCAGCAGTGAAGCTTTCAATTTGAACACTGAAGCTTTCTTT
>TRBV5-6|TRBJ2-7|TRBD1|14|.
CASSPGQGPYEQYF
TGTGCCAGCAGCCCTGGACAGGGACCCTACGAGCAGTACTTC
>TRBV2|TRBJ1-6|TRBD1|13|.
CASGTEYNSPLHF
TGTGCCAGCGGGACAGAATATAATTCACCCCTCCACTTT